This T cell receptor beta chain appears in the sequencing data of a study of blood T cells in healthy people across ages. Donors were healthy Caucasian individuals from Russia aged roughly 6 to 90. Drawing of peripheral blood yielded about 10 milliliters from each donor. Then a second PCR, running roughly 7 to 12 cycles, was carried out with a sample-barcoded 5' primer and a J-beta primer mix. Each of the samples gave a minimum of 2.5 million paired-end reads that contained CDR3. TCRdb recomputed calls from the 5' RACE reads with MiXCR, one row per CDR3 protein. The table records hundreds of thousands of distinct CDR3 sequences, around 62% of them present only once. V trimming: 3 bases; J trimming: 7 bases; junction bases outside the gene matches: 4. This CDR3 is 13 amino acids long. Germline V gives CDR1 SGDLS, CDR2 YYNGEE.

The sequenced sample consisted of blood. The chain recombines TRBV9 with TRBJ2-1; 7 nucleotides match TRBD2. The clonotype comes from a man aged 30 to 45 in good health. CDR3 in amino acids: CASSEGTKNEQFF. CDR3 DNA: TGTGCCAGCAGCGAGGGGACTAAAAATGAGCAGTTCTTC.